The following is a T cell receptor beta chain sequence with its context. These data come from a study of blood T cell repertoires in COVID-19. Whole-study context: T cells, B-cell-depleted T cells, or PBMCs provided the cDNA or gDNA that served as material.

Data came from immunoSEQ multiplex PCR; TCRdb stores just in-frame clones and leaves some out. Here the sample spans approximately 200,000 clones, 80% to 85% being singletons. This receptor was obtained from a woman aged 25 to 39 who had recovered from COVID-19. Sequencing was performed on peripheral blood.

The CDR3 is CASTGQGAGSNEKLFF. CDR3 sequence (DNA): TGTGCCAGTACGGGGCAGGGGGCCGGCTCTAATGAAAAACTGTTTTTT. V usage is TRBV19 and J usage is TRBJ1-4, with 8 bases lining up with TRBD1. The length of the CDR3 is 16 residues. Germline values: CDR1 LNHDA, CDR2 SQIVND (reference sequence). The V segment lost 7 bases and the J segment 3 bases; nucleotides outside the gene matches: 10.